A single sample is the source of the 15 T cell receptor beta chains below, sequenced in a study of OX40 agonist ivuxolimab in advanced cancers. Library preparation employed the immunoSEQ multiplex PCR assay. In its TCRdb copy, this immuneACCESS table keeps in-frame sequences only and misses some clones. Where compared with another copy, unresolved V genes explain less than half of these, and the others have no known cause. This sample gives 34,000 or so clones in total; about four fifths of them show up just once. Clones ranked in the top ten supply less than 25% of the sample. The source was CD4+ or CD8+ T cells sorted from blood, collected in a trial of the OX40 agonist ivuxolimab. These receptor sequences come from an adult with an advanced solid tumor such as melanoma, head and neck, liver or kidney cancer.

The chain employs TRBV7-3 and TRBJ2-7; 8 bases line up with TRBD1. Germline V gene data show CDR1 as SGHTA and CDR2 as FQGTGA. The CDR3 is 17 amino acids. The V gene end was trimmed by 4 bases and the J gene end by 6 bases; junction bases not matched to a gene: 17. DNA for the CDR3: TGTGCCAGCAGCTCTGCCTCCGCAGGGGGCCTCTCGAGCGAGCAGTACTTC. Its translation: CASSSASAGGLSSEQYF. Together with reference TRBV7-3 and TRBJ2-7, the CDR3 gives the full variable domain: GAGVSQTPSNKVTEKGKYVELRCDPISGHTALYWYRQSLGQGPEFLIYFQGTGAADDSGLPNDRFFAVRPEGSVSTLKIQRTERGDSAVYLCASSSASAGGLSSEQYFGPGTRLTVT.

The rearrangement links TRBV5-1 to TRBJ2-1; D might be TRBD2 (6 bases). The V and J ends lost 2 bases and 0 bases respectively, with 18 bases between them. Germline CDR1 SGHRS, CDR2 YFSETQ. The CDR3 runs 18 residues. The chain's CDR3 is CASSLRSAGLTSYNEQFF. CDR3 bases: TGCGCCAGCAGCTTACGTTCAGCGGGCCTTACCTCCTACAATGAGCAGTTCTTC. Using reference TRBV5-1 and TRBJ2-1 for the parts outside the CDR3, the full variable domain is KAGVTQTPRYLIKTRGQQVTLSCSPISGHRSVSWYQQTPGQGLQFLFEYFSETQRNKGNFPGRFSGRQFSNSRSEMNVSTLELGDSALYLCASSLRSAGLTSYNEQFFGPGTRLTVL.

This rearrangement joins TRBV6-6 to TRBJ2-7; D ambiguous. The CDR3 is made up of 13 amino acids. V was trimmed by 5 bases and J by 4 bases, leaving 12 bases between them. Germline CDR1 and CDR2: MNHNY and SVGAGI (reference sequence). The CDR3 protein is CASSDPNRYEQYF. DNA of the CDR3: TGTGCCAGCAGTGATCCCAATAGGTACGAGCAGTACTTC.

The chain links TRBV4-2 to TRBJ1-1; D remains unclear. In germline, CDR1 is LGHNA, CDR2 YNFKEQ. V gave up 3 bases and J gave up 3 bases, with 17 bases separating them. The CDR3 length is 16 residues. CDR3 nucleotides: TGTGCCAGCAGCCAGGAGGAGTTGGTAGCTCACACTGAAGCTTTCTTT. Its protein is CASSQEELVAHTEAFF.

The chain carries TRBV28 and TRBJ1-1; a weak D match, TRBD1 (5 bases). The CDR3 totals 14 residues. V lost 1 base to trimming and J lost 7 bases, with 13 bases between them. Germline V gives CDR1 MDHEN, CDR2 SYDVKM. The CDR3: CASSLSAGRGEAFF. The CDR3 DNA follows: TGTGCCAGCAGTTTATCGGCGGGAAGGGGTGAAGCTTTCTTT.

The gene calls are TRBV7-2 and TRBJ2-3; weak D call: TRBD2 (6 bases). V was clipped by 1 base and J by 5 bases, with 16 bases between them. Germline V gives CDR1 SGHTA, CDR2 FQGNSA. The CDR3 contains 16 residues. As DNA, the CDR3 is TGTGCCAGCAGCTTAGACCCACCCGGGGGAGGAGATACGCAGTATTTT. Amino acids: CASSLDPPGGGDTQYF.

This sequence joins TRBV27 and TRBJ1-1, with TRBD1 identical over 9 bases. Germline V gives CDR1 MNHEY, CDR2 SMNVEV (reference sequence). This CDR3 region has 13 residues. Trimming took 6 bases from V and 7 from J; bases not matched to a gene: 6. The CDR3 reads CASSAQGAYEAFF. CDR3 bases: TGTGCCAGCAGCGCACAGGGGGCCTATGAAGCTTTCTTT.

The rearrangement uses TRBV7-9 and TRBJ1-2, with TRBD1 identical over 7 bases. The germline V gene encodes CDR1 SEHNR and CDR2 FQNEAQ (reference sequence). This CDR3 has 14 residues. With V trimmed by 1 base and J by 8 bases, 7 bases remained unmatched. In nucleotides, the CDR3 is TGTGCCAGCAGCTTAGAAGGGGGCAGAGGAGGCTACACCTTC. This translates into CASSLEGGRGGYTF.

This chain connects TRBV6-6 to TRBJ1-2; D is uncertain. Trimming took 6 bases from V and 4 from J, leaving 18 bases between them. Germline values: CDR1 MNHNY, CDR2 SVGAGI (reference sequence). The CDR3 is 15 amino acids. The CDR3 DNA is TGTGCCAGCAGAAGCGACGGGCGTACTCTCTATGGCTACACCTTC. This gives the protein CASRSDGRTLYGYTF.

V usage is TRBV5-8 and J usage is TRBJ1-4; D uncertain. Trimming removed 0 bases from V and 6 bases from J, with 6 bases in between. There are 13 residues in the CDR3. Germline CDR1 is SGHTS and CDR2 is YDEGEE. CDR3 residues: CASSLAPDEKLFF. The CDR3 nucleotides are TGTGCCAGCAGCTTGGCTCCGGATGAAAAACTGTTTTTT.

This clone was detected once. The CDR3 is CASSSGRETFNEQFF. In DNA form, the CDR3 reads TGTGCCAGCAGCTCAGGGCGGGAGACGTTCAATGAGCAGTTCTTC. This chain joins TRBV5-4 and TRBJ2-1; 7 positions match TRBD2. The CDR3 runs 15 residues. The germline gives CDR1 SGHNT, CDR2 YYREEE (reference sequence). Trimming removed 3 bases from V and 6 bases from J; junction bases left unmatched: 9.

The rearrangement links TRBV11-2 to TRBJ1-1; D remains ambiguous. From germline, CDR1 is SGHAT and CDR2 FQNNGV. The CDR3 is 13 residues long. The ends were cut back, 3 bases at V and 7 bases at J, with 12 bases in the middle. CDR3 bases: TGTGCCAGCAGCTTTCTGGGGTTTGGTGAAGCTTTCTTT. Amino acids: CASSFLGFGEAFF.

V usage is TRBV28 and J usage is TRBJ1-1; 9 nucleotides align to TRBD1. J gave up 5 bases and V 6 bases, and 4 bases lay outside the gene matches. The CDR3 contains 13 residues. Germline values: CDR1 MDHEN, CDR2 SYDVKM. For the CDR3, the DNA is TGTGCCAGCAGAACAGGGGGCTGGACTGAAGCTTTCTTT. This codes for CASRTGGWTEAFF.

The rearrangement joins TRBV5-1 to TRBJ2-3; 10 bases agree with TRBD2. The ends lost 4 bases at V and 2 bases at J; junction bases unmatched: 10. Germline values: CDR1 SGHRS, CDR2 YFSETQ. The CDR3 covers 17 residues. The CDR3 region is CASSPTGTSADTDTQYF. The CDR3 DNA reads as TGCGCCAGCAGCCCCACCGGGACTAGCGCCGACACAGATACGCAGTATTTT.

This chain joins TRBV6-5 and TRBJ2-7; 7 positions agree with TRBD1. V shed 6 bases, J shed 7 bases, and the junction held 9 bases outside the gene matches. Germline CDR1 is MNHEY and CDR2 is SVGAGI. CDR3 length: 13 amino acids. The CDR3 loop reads CASRQRQGPEQYF. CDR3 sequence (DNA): TGTGCCAGCAGGCAGCGACAGGGTCCTGAGCAGTACTTC.